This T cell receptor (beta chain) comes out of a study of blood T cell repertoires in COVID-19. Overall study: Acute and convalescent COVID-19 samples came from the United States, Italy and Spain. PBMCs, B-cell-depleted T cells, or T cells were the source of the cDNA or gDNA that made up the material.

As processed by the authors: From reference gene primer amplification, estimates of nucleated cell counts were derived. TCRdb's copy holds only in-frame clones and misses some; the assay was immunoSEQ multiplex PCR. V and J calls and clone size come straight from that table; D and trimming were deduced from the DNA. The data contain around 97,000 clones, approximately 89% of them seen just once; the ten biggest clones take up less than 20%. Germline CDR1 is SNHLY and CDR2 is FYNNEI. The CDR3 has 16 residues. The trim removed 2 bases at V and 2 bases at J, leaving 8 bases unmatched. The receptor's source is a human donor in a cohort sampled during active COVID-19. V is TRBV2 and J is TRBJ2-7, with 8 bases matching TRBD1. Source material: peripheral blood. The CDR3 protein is CASSEPGQGPPYEQYF. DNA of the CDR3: TGTGCCAGCAGTGAACCAGGACAGGGCCCCCCCTACGAGCAGTACTTC.